These T cell receptor beta chains were read from a single sample in a study of blood T cell repertoires in COVID-19. The protocol was immunoSEQ multiplex PCR, while the TCRdb copy is restricted to in-frame clones and leaves out a portion. The data contain approximately 35,000 clones, approximately 85% of them seen just once; the ten biggest clones take up around 7%. Sequencing used peripheral blood. The origin of the receptors is a man in his 60s with active COVID-19. Both conserved end residues are part of each CDR3. Fields, in order: clone size, J gene, D gene, V gene, CDR3 DNA, CDR3 protein. A D gene is named only where the DNA matches it firmly. The size field is filled for only some rows; it gives once, few, many or a size class.

NA | TRBJ2-6 | TRBD2 | TRBV3-1/TRBV3-2 | TGTGCCAGCAAACTAGCGGGCCCCTCTGGGGCCAACGTCCTGACTTTC | CASKLAGPSGANVLTF
once | TRBJ2-1 | TRBD2 | TRBV5-1 | TGCGCCAGCAGCTTGGTGGCTAGCGGGGCTTACAATGAGCAGTTCTTC | CASSLVASGAYNEQFF
NA | TRBJ2-1 | TRBD1 | TRBV15 | TGTGCCACCAGCAGAGATCTGACAGGGCGTAGACAAGAGCAGTTCTTC | CATSRDLTGRRQEQFF
NA | TRBJ1-5 | TRBD1 | TRBV2 | TGTGCCAGCAGTGTACAGGGGGCCTCTCAGCCCCAGCATTTT | CASSVQGASQPQHF
NA | TRBJ1-4 | NA | TRBV28 | TGTGCCAGCAGTTTTCCGGGACTGGGAACACTGTTTTTT | CASSFPGLGTLFF
NA | TRBJ1-2 | TRBD1 | TRBV25-1 | TGTGCCAGCAGTGATCACAGGGGAAACTATGGCTACACCTTC | CASSDHRGNYGYTF
NA | TRBJ2-5 | TRBD2 | TRBV11-2 | TGTGCCAGCAGCTTATCCTCGGGGGGGCTGGAGACCCAGTACTTC | CASSLSSGGLETQYF
NA | TRBJ2-1 | TRBD2 | TRBV4-2 | TGTGCCAGCAGCCTGACTAGCGTCAATGAGCAGTTCTTC | CASSLTSVNEQFF
NA | TRBJ1-1 | NA | TRBV7-2 | TGTGCCAGCAGCTTAGGGTACACTAGCACTGAAGCTTTCTTT | CASSLGYTSTEAFF
NA | TRBJ2-4 | NA | TRBV29-1 | TGCAGCGGGAGGTGGGGTACCAAAAACATTCAGTACTTC | CSGRWGTKNIQYF
NA | TRBJ1-1 | NA | TRBV2 | TGTGCCAGCCGGGGAGGCGGTACTGAAGCTTTCTTT | CASRGGGTEAFF
NA | TRBJ2-1 | TRBD2 | TRBV7-2 | TGTGCCAGCAGCTTCATTAGCGGGAGCCGTAACAATGAGCAGTTCTTC | CASSFISGSRNNEQFF
NA | TRBJ2-1 | TRBD2 | TRBV11-3 | TGTGCCAGCAGCTTATCCCCTAGCGGGATCTACAATGAGCAGTTCTTC | CASSLSPSGIYNEQFF
NA | TRBJ2-7 | NA | TRBV6-5 | TGTGCCAGCAGTCCCCGGGCGGGGACCTCCTACGAGCAGTACTTC | CASSPRAGTSYEQYF
once | TRBJ2-1 | NA | TRBV18 | TGTGCCAGCTCACGAACCGTTAGCACGGGGGAGCCTTCTTTCTACAATGAGCAGTTCTTC | CASSRTVSTGEPSFYNEQFF
once | TRBJ1-5 | NA | TRBV13 | TGTGCCAGCAGCGCCGGGATCATTAGCAATCAGCCCCAGCATTTT | CASSAGIISNQPQHF
NA | TRBJ1-5 | NA | TRBV27 | TGTGCCAGCAGACCAACAGGGCATGGTCAGCCCCAGCATTTT | CASRPTGHGQPQHF
NA | TRBJ2-1 | NA | TRBV6-6 | TGTGCCAGCCAACAGCGGTACAATGAGCAGTTCTTC | CASQQRYNEQFF
NA | TRBJ1-2 | NA | TRBV11-2 | TGTGCCAGCAGCTTTGACACCAAAATCGGACAGAGTTTC | CASSFDTKIGQSF
NA | TRBJ2-3 | TRBD2 | TRBV6-5 | TGTGCCAGCAGAGGACTAGCGGGTTCGTATTTT | CASRGLAGSYF
NA | TRBJ2-3 | TRBD2 | TRBV28 | TGTGCCAGCAGTTCTAGCGGGATCACAGATACGCAGTATTTT | CASSSSGITDTQYF
NA | TRBJ1-6 | NA | TRBV27 | TGTGCCAGCAGTCCCCGCTATAATTCACCCCTCCACTTT | CASSPRYNSPLHF
NA | TRBJ2-1 | NA | TRBV7-3 | TGTGCCAGCAGCTTTGGGAGCGGACCCCACGATGAGCAGTTCTTC | CASSFGSGPHDEQFF
NA | TRBJ2-3 | TRBD2 | TRBV15 | TGTGCCACCAGCAGTCTTGGTATCGGGAGGGCCGGCACAGATACGCAGTATTTT | CATSSLGIGRAGTDTQYF
NA | TRBJ2-7 | NA | TRBV7-8 | TGTGCCAGCAGCTTAGTCGAGGCGTCAGCCTACGAGCAGTACTTC | CASSLVEASAYEQYF
few | TRBJ1-1 | TRBD1 | TRBV28 | TGTGCCAGCAGTTTAAGGACAGGGGGCCTGAACACTGAAGCTTTCTTT | CASSLRTGGLNTEAFF
NA | TRBJ2-7 | TRBD1 | TRBV2 | TGTGCCAGCAGCTTACAGGGGAGATCCTACGAGCAGTACTTC | CASSLQGRSYEQYF
NA | TRBJ1-3 | NA | TRBV5-1 | TGCGCCAGCTACGACACCCACGGAACCACCATATATTTT | CASYDTHGTTIYF
NA | TRBJ1-1 | TRBD1 | TRBV15 | TGTGCCACCAGCAGAGAACAGGGGATGAACACTGAAGCTTTCTTT | CATSREQGMNTEAFF
NA | TRBJ2-7 | TRBD2 | TRBV3-1/TRBV3-2 | TGTGCCAGCAGCCCCGGGGGGCTAGCGGGCTCCTACGAGCAGTACTTC | CASSPGGLAGSYEQYF
NA | TRBJ2-7 | NA | TRBV28 | TGTGCCAGCAGCCCCACTGCTACCTACGAGCAGTACTTC | CASSPTATYEQYF
few | TRBJ2-3 | NA | TRBV5-8 | TGTGCCAGCAGCTTGGTGGGCAGATTGGGAGATACGCAGTATTTT | CASSLVGRLGDTQYF
NA | TRBJ2-3 | TRBD1 | TRBV24-1 | TGTGCCACCAGTGAACTGATAGGGGGCGATACGCAGTATTTT | CATSELIGGDTQYF
once | TRBJ2-7 | NA | TRBV27 | TGTGCCAGCAGACTGCGGGGCAGTCGAGCTTTATACGAGCAGTACTTC | CASRLRGSRALYEQYF
NA | TRBJ2-1 | NA | TRBV27 | TGTGCCAGCAGCCAGGTCAATGAGCAGTTCTTC | CASSQVNEQFF
NA | TRBJ2-1 | TRBD2 | TRBV18 | TGTGCCAGCTTACTCGGGGCTAGCGGGAGTGGTGAGCAGTTCTTC | CASLLGASGSGEQFF
NA | TRBJ1-2 | TRBD1 | TRBV7-2 | TGTGCCAGCAGCTTGGGACAGGGGTCAGGTGGCTACACCTTC | CASSLGQGSGGYTF
NA | TRBJ1-2 | NA | TRBV7-8 | TGTGCCAGCAGCGCCGACAGAAACTATGGCTACACCTTC | CASSADRNYGYTF
NA | TRBJ2-2 | NA | TRBV2 | TGTGCCAGCCACAGGAGAAGCGACACCGGGGAGCTGTTTTTT | CASHRRSDTGELFF
once | TRBJ1-5 | NA | TRBV28 | TGTGCCAGCAGTTCGTACGTCGGGACTGTCAGCAATCAGCCCCAGCATTTT | CASSSYVGTVSNQPQHF
NA | TRBJ2-7 | TRBD2 | TRBV27 | TGTGCCAGCAGTGCTAGCGGGAGGGCCAGCTCCTACGAGCAGTACTTC | CASSASGRASSYEQYF
NA | TRBJ2-1 | TRBD2 | TRBV15 | TGTGCCACCAGCAGAGATCCGGGACTAGTCAATGAGCAGTTCTTC | CATSRDPGLVNEQFF
NA | TRBJ1-1 | NA | TRBV5-1 | TGCGCCAGCAGACGGTCTTTGAACACTGAAGCTTTCTTT | CASRRSLNTEAFF
once | TRBJ2-2 | NA | TRBV27 | TGTGCCAGCATACGTTACGGGACCGGGGAGCTGTTTTTT | CASIRYGTGELFF
once | TRBJ1-5 | TRBD1 | TRBV28 | TGTGCCAGCAGTGGCACGACAGGGGCAAATCAGCCCCAGCATTTT | CASSGTTGANQPQHF
NA | TRBJ1-2 | TRBD1 | TRBV5-1 | TGCGCCAGCAGCAGCGGGACAGGCCGGCTCGGCTACACCTTC | CASSSGTGRLGYTF